This T cell receptor beta chain was found in a study of CXCR3-negative and CXCR3-positive naive CD8 T cells. Study observations and caveats: Similar TRBV-TRBJ usage characterized naive CXCR3-negative and CXCR3-positive cells; memory cells differed.

Germline V lookup: CDR1 SNHLY, CDR2 FYNNEI. The CDR3 is 15 amino acids. Libraries were UMI-labeled 5' RACE TRB cDNA. One entry per CDR3 protein, without DNA, is what TCRdb gives after re-calling the 5' RACE reads. The sample data list around 90,000 distinct CDR3 sequences. 300,000 cells per CD8+ T cell subset were flow-sorted in triplicate. Worth noting for this clonotype: Its antigen is unidentified.

This receptor was identified in a human donor in good health. Some clones in this sample may be carry-over from other donors' samples. J is TRBJ2-1 and V is TRBV2; TCRdb picks TRBD2, but there is no DNA to check that call. The sequenced sample consisted of naive CXCR3- CD8+ T cells from blood. The subset was: CD45RO-CCR7+CD27+CD95- naive CD8+ T cells lacking CXCR3 (TNR3-). The CDR3 is CASMGLAGGWNEQFF. Full variable domain (rest looked up from reference TRBV2 and TRBJ2-1): EPEVTQTPSHQVTQMGQEVILRCVPISNHLYFYWYRQILGQKVEFLVSFYNNEISEKSEIFDDQFSVERPDGSNFTLKIRSTKLEDSAMYFCASMGLAGGWNEQFFGPGTRLTVL.